This TCR beta chain was obtained from a study of blood T cell repertoires in COVID-19. Trimming pared 4 bases from V and 7 bases from J, leaving 11 bases between. This CDR3 spans 12 amino acids. CDR1 and CDR2 (germline): SGHDT, YYEEEE. Here immunoSEQ multiplex PCR was the method, and the copy in TCRdb shows in-frame clones only, minus some. Of about 200,000 clones in the sample, roughly 90% were seen once. The source material was peripheral blood. The source of this sequence is a man between 18 and 29 years old with active or convalescent COVID-19. The chain carries TRBV5-6 and TRBJ2-5; the D gene is possibly TRBD1 (6 bases). The DNA of the CDR3 is TGTGCCAGCAGCCCTAAACAGGGGACCCAGTACTTC. It translates to CASSPKQGTQYF. The entire variable domain, with the rest obtained from reference TRBV5-6 and TRBJ2-5, is as follows: DAGVTQSPTHLIKTRGQQVTLRCSPKSGHDTVSWYQQALGQGPQFIFQYYEEEERQRGNFPDRFSGHQFPNYSSELNVNALLLGDSALYLCASSPKQGTQYFGPGTRLLVL.